The clone carrying this T cell receptor beta chain was detected only once. What it recognizes is unknown. Input for naive CD8 libraries was about 18,000 to 1,100,000 sorted cells; the RNA fraction used was 10%, 30% or 50%. As CD8+CD4-CCR7+CD45RA+ cells, naive CD8 T cells were sorted. This record comes from a study of molecular identifiers for immune sequencing clone quantification. Study-level information: In replicates, RNA from about 20,000 or 100,000 naive CD8 cells was split five ways, four sequenced.

TCRdb itself ran the PCR reads through MiXCR, one entry per CDR3 protein. The sample yields over 90,000 distinct CDR3 sequences, about 35% seen once. V gave up 9 bases and J gave up 4 bases; unmatched junction bases: 8. This CDR3 spans 15 amino acids. Germline V lookup: CDR1 LNHDA, CDR2 SQIVND (reference sequence). Overall study findings and caveats: Under 1% of molecules in naive cells, but over 98% of effector molecules, belonged to clones above 20 RNA copies.

The receptor's source is a human donor in good health. Some libraries in this study had Jurkat cell RNA spiked in. The chain couples TRBV19 to TRBJ2-1; 11 bases fit TRBD2. Specimen: naive CD8+ T cells from blood, with Jurkat cell RNA spiked in. Subset specified: FACS-sorted CD8+CD4-CCR7+CD45RA+ naive T cells. The CDR3 DNA sequence: TGTGCCAGCTCCGTAGCGGGAGGGACTTACAATGAGCAGTTCTTC. The encoded protein is CASSVAGGTYNEQFF.